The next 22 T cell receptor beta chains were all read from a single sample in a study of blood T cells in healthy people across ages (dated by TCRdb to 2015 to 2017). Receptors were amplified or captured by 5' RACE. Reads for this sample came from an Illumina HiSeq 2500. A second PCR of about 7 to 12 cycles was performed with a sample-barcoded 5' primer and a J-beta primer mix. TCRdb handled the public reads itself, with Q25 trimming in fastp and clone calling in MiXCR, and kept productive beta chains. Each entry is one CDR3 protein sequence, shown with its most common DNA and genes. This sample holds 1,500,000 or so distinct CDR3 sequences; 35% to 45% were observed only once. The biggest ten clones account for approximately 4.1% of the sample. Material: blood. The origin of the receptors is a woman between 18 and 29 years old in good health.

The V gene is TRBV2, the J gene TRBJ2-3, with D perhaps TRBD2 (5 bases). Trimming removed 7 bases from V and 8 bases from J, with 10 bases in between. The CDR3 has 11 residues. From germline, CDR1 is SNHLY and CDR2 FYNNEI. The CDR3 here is CASMGDGTQYF. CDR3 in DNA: TGTGCCAGCATGGGAGACGGTACGCAGTATTTT.

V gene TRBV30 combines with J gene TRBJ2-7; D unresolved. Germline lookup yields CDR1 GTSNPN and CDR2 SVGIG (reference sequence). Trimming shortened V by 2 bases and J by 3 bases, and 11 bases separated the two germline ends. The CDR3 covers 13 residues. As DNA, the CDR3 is TGTGCCTGGAGTCCCGTATGGGGCTACGAGCAGTACTTC. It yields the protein CAWSPVWGYEQYF.

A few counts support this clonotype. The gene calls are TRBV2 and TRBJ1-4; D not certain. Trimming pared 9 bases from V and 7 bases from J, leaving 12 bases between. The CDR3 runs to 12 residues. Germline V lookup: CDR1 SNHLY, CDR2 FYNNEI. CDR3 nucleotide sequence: TGTGCCAGTCGGATGGGAGGTGAAAAACTGTTTTTT. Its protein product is CASRMGGEKLFF.

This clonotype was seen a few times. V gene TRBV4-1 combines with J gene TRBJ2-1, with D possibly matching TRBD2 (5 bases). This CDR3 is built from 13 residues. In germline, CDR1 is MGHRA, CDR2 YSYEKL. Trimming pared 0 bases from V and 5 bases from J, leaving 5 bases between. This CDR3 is CASSQDGDNEQFF. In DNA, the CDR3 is TGCGCCAGCAGCCAAGACGGGGACAATGAGCAGTTCTTC.

The CDR3 loop is CASSHRGGNGYTF. CDR3 in DNA: TGTGCCAGCAGCCACCGAGGAGGGAATGGCTACACCTTC. The V and J genes are TRBV7-3 and TRBJ1-2; D gene uncertain. CDR3 length: 13 amino acids. V dropped 5 bases and J dropped 6 bases, with 13 bases sitting between them. CDR1 is SGHTA, CDR2 FQGTGA, per germline.

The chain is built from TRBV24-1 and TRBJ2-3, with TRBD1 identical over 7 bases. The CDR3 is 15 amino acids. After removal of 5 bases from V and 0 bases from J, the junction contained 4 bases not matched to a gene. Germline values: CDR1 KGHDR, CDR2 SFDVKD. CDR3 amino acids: CATSGDRDSTDTQYF. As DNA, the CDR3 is TGTGCCACCAGTGGGGACAGAGATAGCACAGATACGCAGTATTTT.

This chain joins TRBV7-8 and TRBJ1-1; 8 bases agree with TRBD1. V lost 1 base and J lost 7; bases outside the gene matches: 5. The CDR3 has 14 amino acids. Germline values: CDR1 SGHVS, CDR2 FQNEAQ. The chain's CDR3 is CASSLEAGGSEAFF. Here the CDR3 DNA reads TGTGCCAGCAGCTTAGAGGCAGGGGGCAGTGAAGCTTTCTTT.

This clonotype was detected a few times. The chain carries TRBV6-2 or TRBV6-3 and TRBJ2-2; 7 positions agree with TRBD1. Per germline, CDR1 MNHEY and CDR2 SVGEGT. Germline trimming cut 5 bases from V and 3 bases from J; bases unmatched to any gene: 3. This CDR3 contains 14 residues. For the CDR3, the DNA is TGTGCCAGCAGTCTGGGACAGCACACCGGGGAGCTGTTTTTT. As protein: CASSLGQHTGELFF.

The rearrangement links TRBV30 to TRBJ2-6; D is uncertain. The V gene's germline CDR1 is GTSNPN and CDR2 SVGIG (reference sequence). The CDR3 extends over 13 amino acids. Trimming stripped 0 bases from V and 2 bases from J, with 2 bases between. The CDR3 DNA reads TGTGCCTGGAGTGTCACTGGGGCCAACGTCCTGACTTTC. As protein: CAWSVTGANVLTF.

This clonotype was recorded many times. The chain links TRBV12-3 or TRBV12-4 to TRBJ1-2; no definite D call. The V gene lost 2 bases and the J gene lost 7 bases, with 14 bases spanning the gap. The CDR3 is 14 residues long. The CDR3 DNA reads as TGTGCCAGCAGTTTAAGGGCACCCCGGGGTGGCTACACCTTC. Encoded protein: CASSLRAPRGGYTF.

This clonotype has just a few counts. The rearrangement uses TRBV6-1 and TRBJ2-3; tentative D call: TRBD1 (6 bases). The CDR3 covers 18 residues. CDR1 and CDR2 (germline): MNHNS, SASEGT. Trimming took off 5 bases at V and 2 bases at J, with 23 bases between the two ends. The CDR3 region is CASSREQGPHGPTDTQYF. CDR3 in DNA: TGTGCCAGCAGTAGGGAACAGGGCCCACACGGCCCCACAGATACGCAGTATTTT.

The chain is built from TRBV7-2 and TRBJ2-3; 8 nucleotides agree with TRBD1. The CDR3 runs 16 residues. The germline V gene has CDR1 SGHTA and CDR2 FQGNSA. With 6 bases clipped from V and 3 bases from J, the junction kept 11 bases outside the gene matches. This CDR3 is CASRSRGRGPTDTQYF. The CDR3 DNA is TGTGCCAGCAGGTCCAGGGGGCGCGGCCCAACAGATACGCAGTATTTT. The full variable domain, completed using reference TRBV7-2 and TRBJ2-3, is GAGVSQSPSNKVTEKGKDVELRCDPISGHTALYWYRQSLGQGLEFLIYFQGNSAPDKSGLPSDRFSAERTGGSVSTLTIQRTQQEDSAVYLCASRSRGRGPTDTQYFGPGTRLTVL.

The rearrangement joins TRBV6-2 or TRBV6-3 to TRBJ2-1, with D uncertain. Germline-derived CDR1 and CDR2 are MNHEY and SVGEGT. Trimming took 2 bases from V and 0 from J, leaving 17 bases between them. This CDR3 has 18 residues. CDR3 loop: CASSYPFAAVSSYNEQFF. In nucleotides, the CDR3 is TGTGCCAGCAGTTACCCCTTCGCAGCTGTTAGCTCCTACAATGAGCAGTTCTTC.

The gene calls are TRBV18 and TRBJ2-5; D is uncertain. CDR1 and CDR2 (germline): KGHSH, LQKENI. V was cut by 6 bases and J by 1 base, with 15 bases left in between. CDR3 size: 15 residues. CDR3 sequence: CASSQTPGRQETQYF. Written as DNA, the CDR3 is TGTGCCAGCTCCCAGACGCCCGGACGCCAAGAGACCCAGTACTTC.

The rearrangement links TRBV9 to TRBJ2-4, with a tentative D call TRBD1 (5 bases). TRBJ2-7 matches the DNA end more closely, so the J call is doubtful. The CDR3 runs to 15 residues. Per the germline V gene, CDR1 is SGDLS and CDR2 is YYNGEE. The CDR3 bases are TGTGCCAGCAGCGTAGAGGCAGGGAAGGTATACGAGCAGTACTTC. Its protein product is CASSVEAGKVYEQYF.

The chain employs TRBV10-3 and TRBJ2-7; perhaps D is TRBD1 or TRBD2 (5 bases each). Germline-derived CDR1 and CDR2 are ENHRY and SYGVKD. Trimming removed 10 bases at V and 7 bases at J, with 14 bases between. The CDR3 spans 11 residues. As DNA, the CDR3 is TGTGCCACCGCCTTGGGGGATGAGCAGTACTTC. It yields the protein CATALGDEQYF.

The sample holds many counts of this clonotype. The chain's CDR3 is CASSQDLDRPRLFF. The DNA for the CDR3 is TGTGCCAGCAGCCAAGACCTAGACAGGCCTCGGCTGTTTTTT. This chain links TRBV4-2 with TRBJ1-4, with a tentative D call TRBD1 (6 bases). The CDR3 has 14 amino acids. Germline lookup yields CDR1 LGHNA and CDR2 YNFKEQ. V dropped 0 bases and J dropped 14 bases, with 16 bases sitting between them.

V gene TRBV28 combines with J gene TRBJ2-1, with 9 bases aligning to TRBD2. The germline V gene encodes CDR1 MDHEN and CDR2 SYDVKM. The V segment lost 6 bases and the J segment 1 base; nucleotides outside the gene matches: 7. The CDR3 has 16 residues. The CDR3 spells CASRDIAGESYNEQFF. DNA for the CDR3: TGTGCCAGCAGAGATATAGCGGGAGAGTCCTACAATGAGCAGTTCTTC.

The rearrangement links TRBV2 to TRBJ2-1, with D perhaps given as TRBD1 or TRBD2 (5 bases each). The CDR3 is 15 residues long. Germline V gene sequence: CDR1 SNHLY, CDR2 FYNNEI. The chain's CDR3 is CAVRDGKLSYNEQFF. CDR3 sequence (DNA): TGTGCTGTCCGGGACGGCAAGCTCTCCTACAATGAGCAGTTCTTC. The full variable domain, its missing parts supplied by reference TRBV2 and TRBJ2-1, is EPEVTQTPSHQVTQMGQEVILRCVPISNHLYFYWYRQILGQKVEFLVSFYNNEISEKSEIFDDQFSVERPDGSNFTLKIRSTKLEDSAMYFCAVRDGKLSYNEQFFGPGTRLTVL.

CDR3 amino acids: CASSAQRLNIQYF. DNA for the CDR3: TGTGCCAGCAGCGCACAGAGACTAAACATTCAGTACTTC. The gene calls are TRBV2 and TRBJ2-4; D is ambiguous. CDR1 is SNHLY, CDR2 FYNNEI, per germline. There are 13 residues in the CDR3. Trimming shortened V by 6 bases and J by 6 bases, and 12 bases separated the two germline ends. Looking up the rest from reference TRBV2 and TRBJ2-4 gives the full variable domain: EPEVTQTPSHQVTQMGQEVILRCVPISNHLYFYWYRQILGQKVEFLVSFYNNEISEKSEIFDDQFSVERPDGSNFTLKIRSTKLEDSAMYFCASSAQRLNIQYFGAGTRLSVL.

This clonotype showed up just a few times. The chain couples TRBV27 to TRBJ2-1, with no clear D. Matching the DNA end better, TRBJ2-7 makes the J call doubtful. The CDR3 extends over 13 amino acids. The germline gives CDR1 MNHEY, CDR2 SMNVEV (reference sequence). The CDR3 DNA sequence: TGTGCCAGCAGTTTATTGGACCACAATGAGCAGTACTTC. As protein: CASSLLDHNEQYF.

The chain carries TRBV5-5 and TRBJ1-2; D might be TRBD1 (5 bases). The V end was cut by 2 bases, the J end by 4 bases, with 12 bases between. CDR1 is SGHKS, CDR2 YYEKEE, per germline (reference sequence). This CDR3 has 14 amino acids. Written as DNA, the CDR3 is TGTGCCAGCAGCTTCGATTCAGGGACCTATGGCTACACCTTC. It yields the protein CASSFDSGTYGYTF.